This is a list of T cell receptor beta chains from one sample in a study of Ad26.COV2.S vaccination and SARS-CoV-2 variants. The protocol was immunoSEQ multiplex PCR, while the TCRdb copy is restricted to in-frame clones and leaves out a portion. Of approximately 240,000 clones in the sample, 85% to 90% were seen once. The material was peripheral blood, obtained in a trial of Ad26.COV2.S vaccine versus placebo. These receptors were collected from a person between 18 and 65 years old who received the Ad26.COV2.S COVID-19 vaccine or a placebo. The CDR3 runs from the conserved cysteine through the conserved F or W. The D gene is left open where the match is weak. Clone size appears in some rows only: once, few, many, or a class for an expanded clone.

CDR3 DNA | CDR3 protein | D gene | V gene | clone size | J gene
TGCAGTGCTAGAGTGGGACAGGGTCAGTACTTC | CSARVGQGQYF | TRBD1 | TRBV20-1 | - | TRBJ2-5
TGTGCCAGCAGCCACGGGTCTGGCTCCTACGAGCAGTACTTC | CASSHGSGSYEQYF | - | TRBV6-6 | - | TRBJ2-7
TGTGCCATCAGTGAGGTGACGGAGACCCAGTACTTC | CAISEVTETQYF | - | TRBV10-3 | few | TRBJ2-5
TGTGCCAGCAGCTCTCTGGGGGGGGGCACTGAAGCTTTCTTT | CASSSLGGGTEAFF | - | TRBV14 | - | TRBJ1-1
TGTGCCAGCAGTGATTTGGGGGCTGGCGACGAGCAGTACTTC | CASSDLGAGDEQYF | - | TRBV6-1 | few | TRBJ2-7
TGTGCCATCAGTTTCCTAGCGGGGGGTAAGGATGAGGAGCAGTTCTTC | CAISFLAGGKDEEQFF | TRBD2 | TRBV10-3 | - | TRBJ2-1
TGCGCCAGCAGCTTGACAGGGGGTCTTAATTCACCCCTCCACTTT | CASSLTGGLNSPLHF | TRBD1 | TRBV5-1 | - | TRBJ1-6
TGCGCCAGCAGCCAGGGAAGCGGGAGGGCCGAGCTGTTTTTT | CASSQGSGRAELFF | TRBD2 | TRBV5-1 | - | TRBJ2-2
TGTGCCAGCAGTTGGGACCAGGGGTTTTCCTACGAGCAGTACTTC | CASSWDQGFSYEQYF | - | TRBV6-2/TRBV6-3 | few | TRBJ2-7
TGTGCCAGCAGTGCTTTTCCCCCCTACGTTGAAGCTTTCTTT | CASSAFPPYVEAFF | - | TRBV12-1 | - | TRBJ1-1
TGTGCCATCAGGGCACAGAACACTGAAGCTTTCTTT | CAIRAQNTEAFF | - | TRBV10-3 | - | TRBJ1-1
TGTGCCTGGAGTGTACGGGCAGCCAGGATGAACACTGAAGCTTTCTTT | CAWSVRAARMNTEAFF | - | TRBV30 | - | TRBJ1-1
TGTGCCAGCAGCGTAGCTCCTGACGGGAAGCAGTTCTTC | CASSVAPDGKQFF | - | TRBV9 | - | TRBJ2-1
TGCGCCAGCAGTCTCGGGGCAGTTGAGCAGTTCTTC | CASSLGAVEQFF | - | TRBV23-1 | - | TRBJ2-1
TGTGCCAGCAGTGAAGCAGGGGGGTCCTACGAGCAGTACTTC | CASSEAGGSYEQYF | - | TRBV25-1 | - | TRBJ2-7
TGCAGCGTTGAGGGGGAGGGGGCGCTGGGTGGCACTGAAGCTTTCTTT | CSVEGEGALGGTEAFF | TRBD1 | TRBV29-1 | - | TRBJ1-1
TGCGCCAGCAGCCGACTCGCGGGGGCCTCCTACGAGCAGTACTTC | CASSRLAGASYEQYF | - | TRBV5-1 | once | TRBJ2-7
TGTGCCAGCAGCCAAGCAACGGGGTCGGGAAACACCATATATTTT | CASSQATGSGNTIYF | - | TRBV3-1/TRBV3-2 | - | TRBJ1-3
TGTGCCTGGACCCGGGACAGATTCAACACCATATATTTT | CAWTRDRFNTIYF | TRBD1 | TRBV30 | - | TRBJ1-3
TGTGCCAGCAGCCAGACAGGGCTCGCGAATGAGCAGTTCTTC | CASSQTGLANEQFF | TRBD1 | TRBV6-6 | - | TRBJ2-1
TGTGCCAGCAGTGAAAGGGGACAGGGGGTAGGATCCTATAATTCACCCCTCCACTTT | CASSERGQGVGSYNSPLHF | TRBD1 | TRBV6-1 | - | TRBJ1-6
TGCGCCAGCAGCGCCATTGAAGGGGAAACTGAAGCTTTCTTT | CASSAIEGETEAFF | - | TRBV5-1 | - | TRBJ1-1